This T cell receptor beta chain was found in a study of T-cell memory formation after mild COVID-19. At the level of the study: In these data, TCR clusters were largely donor specific.

This clonotype was counted only a few times. The target antigen is unknown. CDR1 is SEHNR and CDR2 is FQNEAQ in the germline V gene (reference sequence). CDR3 length equals 15 residues. V lost 3 bases to trimming and J lost 4 bases; unmatched junction nucleotides: 4. Overall study findings and caveats: Contracting clones localized mainly to CM and EM when CD4+ and mainly to EMRA when CD8+. The authors did not confirm SARS-CoV-2 specificity of second-wave clones peaking day 37. Balance between CD4 and CD8 was seen in clones contracting day 15 to 85, and a CD4+ lean was seen in later expanders.

Using its own MiXCR run on the 5' RACE reads, TCRdb lists one record per CDR3 protein. This table has over 95,000 distinct CDR3 sequences, roughly 20% appearing once. The receptor comes from a man younger than 30 who had mild COVID-19 (a few samples of this study predate the infection). Cell type and time point are not known. The sequencing sample was made of PBMCs or a T cell subset sorted from them (not recorded which). The chain is built from TRBV7-9 and TRBJ2-5; 11 bases are shared with TRBD2. DNA for the CDR3: TGTGCCAGCAGCTTTAGCGGGGGGGCGCGAGAGACCCAGTACTTC. Protein product: CASSFSGGARETQYF.